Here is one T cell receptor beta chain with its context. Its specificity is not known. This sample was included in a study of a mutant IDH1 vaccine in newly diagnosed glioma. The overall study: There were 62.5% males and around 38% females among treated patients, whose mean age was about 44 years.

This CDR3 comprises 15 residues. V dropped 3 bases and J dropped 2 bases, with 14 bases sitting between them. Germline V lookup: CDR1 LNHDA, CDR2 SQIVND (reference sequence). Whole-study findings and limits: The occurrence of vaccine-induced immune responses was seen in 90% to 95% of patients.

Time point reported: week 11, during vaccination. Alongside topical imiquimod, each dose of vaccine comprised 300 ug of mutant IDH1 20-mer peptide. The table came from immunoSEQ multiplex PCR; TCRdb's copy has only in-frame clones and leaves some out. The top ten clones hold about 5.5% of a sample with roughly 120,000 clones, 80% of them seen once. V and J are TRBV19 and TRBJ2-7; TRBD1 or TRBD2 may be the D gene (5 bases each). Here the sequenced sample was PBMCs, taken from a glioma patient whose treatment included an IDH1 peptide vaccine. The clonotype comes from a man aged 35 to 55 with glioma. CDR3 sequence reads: CASSIKGTGPYEQYF. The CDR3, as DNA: TGTGCCAGTAGTATTAAGGGGACGGGACCCTACGAGCAGTACTTC.